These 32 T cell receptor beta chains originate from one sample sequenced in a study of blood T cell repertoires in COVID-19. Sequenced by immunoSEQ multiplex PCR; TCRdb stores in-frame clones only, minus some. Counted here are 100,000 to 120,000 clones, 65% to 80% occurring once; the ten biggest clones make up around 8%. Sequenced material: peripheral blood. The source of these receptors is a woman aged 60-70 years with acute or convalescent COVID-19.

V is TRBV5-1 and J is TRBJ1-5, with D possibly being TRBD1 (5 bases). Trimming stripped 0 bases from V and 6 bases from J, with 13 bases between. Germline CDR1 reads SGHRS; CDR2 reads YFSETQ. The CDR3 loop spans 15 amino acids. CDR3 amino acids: CASSLVDILGQPQHF. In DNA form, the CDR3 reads TGCGCCAGCAGCTTGGTGGACATCCTCGGTCAGCCCCAGCATTTT.

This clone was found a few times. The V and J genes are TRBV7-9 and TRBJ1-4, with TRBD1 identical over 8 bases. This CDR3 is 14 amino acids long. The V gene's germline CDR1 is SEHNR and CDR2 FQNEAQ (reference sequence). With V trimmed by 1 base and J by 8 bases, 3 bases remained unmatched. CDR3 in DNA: TGTGCCAGCAGCTTAGGCCAGGGGGCGGAAAAACTGTTTTTT. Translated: CASSLGQGAEKLFF.

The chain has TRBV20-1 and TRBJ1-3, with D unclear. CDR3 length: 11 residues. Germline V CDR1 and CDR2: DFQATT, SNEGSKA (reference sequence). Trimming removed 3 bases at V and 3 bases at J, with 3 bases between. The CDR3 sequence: CSASYGNTIYF. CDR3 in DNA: TGCAGTGCTAGTTATGGAAACACCATATATTTT.

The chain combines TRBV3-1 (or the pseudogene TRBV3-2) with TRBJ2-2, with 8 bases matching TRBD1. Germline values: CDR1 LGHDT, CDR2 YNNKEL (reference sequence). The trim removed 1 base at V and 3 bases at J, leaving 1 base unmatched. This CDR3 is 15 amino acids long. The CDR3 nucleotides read TGTGCCAGCAGCCAAGGGGACAGGCACACCGGGGAGCTGTTTTTT. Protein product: CASSQGDRHTGELFF.

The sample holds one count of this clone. CDR3 loop: CASIPGGTGGYGYTF. CDR3 nucleotides: TGTGCCAGCATCCCAGGAGGGACAGGGGGCTATGGCTACACCTTC. V and J are TRBV6-5 and TRBJ1-2; the match to TRBD1 covers 11 bases. Trimming took 7 bases from V and 4 from J; bases not matched to a gene: 8. This CDR3 spans 15 amino acids. Germline V gives CDR1 MNHEY, CDR2 SVGAGI.

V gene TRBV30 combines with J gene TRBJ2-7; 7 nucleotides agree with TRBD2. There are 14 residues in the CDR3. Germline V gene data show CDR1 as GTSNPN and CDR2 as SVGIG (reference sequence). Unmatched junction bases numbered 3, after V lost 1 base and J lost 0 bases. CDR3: CAWSAGGSSYEQYF. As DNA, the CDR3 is TGTGCCTGGAGTGCCGGGGGGAGCTCCTACGAGCAGTACTTC. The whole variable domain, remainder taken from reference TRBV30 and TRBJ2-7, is SQTIHQWPATLVQPVGSPLSLECTVEGTSNPNLYWYRQAAGRGLQLLFYSVGIGQISSEVPQNLSASRPQDRQFILSSKKLLLSDSGFYLCAWSAGGSSYEQYFGPGTRLTVT.

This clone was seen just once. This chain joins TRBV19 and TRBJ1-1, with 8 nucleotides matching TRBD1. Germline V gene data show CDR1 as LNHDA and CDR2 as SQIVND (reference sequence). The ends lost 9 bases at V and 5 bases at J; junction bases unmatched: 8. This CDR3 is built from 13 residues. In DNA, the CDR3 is TGTGCCAGCAGCCTAACAGGGGGAACTGAAGCTTTCTTT. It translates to CASSLTGGTEAFF.

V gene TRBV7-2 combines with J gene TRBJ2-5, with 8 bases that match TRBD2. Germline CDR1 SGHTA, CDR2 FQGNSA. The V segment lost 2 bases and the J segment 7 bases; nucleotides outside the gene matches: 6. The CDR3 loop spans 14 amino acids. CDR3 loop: CASSLPGGSRTQYF. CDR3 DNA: TGTGCCAGCAGCTTACCGGGGGGGTCCAGGACCCAGTACTTC.

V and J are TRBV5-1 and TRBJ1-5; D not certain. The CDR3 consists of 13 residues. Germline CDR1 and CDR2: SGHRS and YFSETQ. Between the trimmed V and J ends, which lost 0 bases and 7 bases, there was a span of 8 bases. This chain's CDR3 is CASSLAVGQPQHF. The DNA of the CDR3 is TGCGCCAGCAGCTTGGCCGTGGGCCAGCCCCAGCATTTT.

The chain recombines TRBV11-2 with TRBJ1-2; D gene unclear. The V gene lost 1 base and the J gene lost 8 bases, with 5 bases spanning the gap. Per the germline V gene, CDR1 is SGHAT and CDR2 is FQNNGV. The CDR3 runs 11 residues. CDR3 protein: CASSLGLGYTF. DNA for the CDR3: TGTGCCAGCAGCTTAGGACTCGGCTACACCTTC.

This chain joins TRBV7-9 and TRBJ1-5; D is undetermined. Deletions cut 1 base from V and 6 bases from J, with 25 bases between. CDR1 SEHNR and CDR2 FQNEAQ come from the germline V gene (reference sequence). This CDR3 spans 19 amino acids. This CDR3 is CASSLDVGQSDLVVQPQHF. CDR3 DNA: TGTGCCAGCAGCTTAGACGTCGGTCAGTCAGATCTAGTGGTTCAGCCCCAGCATTTT.

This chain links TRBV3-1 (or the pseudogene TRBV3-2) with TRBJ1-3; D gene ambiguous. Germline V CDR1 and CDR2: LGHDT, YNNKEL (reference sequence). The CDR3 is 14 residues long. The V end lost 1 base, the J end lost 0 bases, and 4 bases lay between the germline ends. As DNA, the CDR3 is TGTGCCAGCAGCCAAGCCCACTCTGGAAACACCATATATTTT. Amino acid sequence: CASSQAHSGNTIYF.

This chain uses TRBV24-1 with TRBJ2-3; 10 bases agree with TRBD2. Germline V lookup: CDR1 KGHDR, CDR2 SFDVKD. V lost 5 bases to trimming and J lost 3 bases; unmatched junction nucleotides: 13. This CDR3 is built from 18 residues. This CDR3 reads CATSGDRGTSVPTDTQYF. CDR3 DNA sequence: TGTGCCACCAGTGGGGACCGTGGGACTAGCGTACCTACAGATACGCAGTATTTT.

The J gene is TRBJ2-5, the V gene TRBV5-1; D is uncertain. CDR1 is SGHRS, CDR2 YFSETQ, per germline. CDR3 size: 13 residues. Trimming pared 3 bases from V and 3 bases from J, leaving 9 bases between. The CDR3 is CASSSKYKETQYF. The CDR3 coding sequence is TGCGCCAGCAGCTCGAAATACAAAGAGACCCAGTACTTC.

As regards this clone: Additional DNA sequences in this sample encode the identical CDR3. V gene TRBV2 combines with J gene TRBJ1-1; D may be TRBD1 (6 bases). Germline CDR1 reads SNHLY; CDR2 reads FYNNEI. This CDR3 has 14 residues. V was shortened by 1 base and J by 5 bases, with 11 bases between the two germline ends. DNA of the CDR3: TGTGCCAGCAGTGAAGGGGGGCGCGGGACTGAAGCTTTCTTT. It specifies CASSEGGRGTEAFF.

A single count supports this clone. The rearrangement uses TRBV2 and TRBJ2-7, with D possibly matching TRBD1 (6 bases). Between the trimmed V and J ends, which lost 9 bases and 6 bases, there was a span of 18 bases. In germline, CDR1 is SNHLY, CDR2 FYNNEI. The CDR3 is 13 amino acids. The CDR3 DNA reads TGTGCCAGAGCACAGGGAGTCCTTGGCGAGCAGTACTTC. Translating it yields CARAQGVLGEQYF. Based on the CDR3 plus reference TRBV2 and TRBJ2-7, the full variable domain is EPEVTQTPSHQVTQMGQEVILRCVPISNHLYFYWYRQILGQKVEFLVSFYNNEISEKSEIFDDQFSVERPDGSNFTLKIRSTKLEDSAMYFCARAQGVLGEQYFGPGTRLTVT.

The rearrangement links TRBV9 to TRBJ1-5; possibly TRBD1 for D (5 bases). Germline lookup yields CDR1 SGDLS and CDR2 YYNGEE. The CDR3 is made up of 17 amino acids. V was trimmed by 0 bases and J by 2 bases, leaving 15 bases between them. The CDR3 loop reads CASSVGSGSGGNQPQHF. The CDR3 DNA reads TGTGCCAGCAGCGTAGGATCTGGGTCGGGGGGCAATCAGCCCCAGCATTTT.

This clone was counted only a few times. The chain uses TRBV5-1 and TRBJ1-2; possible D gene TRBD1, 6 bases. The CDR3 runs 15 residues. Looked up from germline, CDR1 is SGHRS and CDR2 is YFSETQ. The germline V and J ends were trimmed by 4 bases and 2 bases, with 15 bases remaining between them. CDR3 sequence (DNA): TGCGCCAGCAGCCCAGGGGACGGTGGAAACTATGGCTACACCTTC. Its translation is CASSPGDGGNYGYTF.

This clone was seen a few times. The CDR3 sequence: CASSQVGWDRGPQNEKLFF. CDR3 bases: TGCGCCAGCAGCCAAGTAGGATGGGACAGGGGGCCCCAAAATGAAAAACTGTTTTTT. J is TRBJ1-4 and V is TRBV4-1; 12 bases are a match to TRBD1. The CDR3 spans 19 residues. With 1 base clipped from V and 5 bases from J, the junction kept 11 bases outside the gene matches. Germline V lookup: CDR1 MGHRA, CDR2 YSYEKL.

The CDR3 region has the DNA TGTGCCAGCAGCCCCGGGAGGGCTAACGAGCAGTACTTC. This translates into CASSPGRANEQYF. The chain is built from TRBV3-1 (or the pseudogene TRBV3-2) and TRBJ2-7; 8 nucleotides agree with TRBD2. Germline V lookup: CDR1 LGHDT, CDR2 YNNKEL (reference sequence). J was trimmed by 5 bases and V by 4 bases; bases with no gene match: 4. The CDR3 sequence is 13 residues long.

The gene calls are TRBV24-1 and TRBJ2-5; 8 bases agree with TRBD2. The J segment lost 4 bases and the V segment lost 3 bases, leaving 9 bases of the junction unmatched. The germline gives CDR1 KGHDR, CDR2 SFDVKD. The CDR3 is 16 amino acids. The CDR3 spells CATSDPWGTSTETQYF. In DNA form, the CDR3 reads TGTGCCACCAGTGATCCGTGGGGGACTAGTACAGAGACCCAGTACTTC.

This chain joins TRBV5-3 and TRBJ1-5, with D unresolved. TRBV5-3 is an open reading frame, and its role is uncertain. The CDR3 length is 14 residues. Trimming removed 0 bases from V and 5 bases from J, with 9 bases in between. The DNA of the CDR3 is TGTGCCAGAAGCTTGGTATCCAGTTATCAGCCCCAGCATTTT. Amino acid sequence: CARSLVSSYQPQHF.

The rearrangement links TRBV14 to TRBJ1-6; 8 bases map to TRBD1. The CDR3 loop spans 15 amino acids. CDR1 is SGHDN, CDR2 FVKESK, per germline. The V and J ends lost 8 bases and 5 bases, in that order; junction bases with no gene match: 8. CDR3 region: CASRLTGANNSPLHF. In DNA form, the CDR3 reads TGTGCCAGCCGCTTGACAGGGGCCAATAATTCACCCCTCCACTTT.

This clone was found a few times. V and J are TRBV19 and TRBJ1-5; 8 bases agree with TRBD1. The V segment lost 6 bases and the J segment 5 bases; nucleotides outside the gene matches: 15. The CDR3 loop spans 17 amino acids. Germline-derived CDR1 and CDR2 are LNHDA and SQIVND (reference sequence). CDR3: CASSRHQTGASYQPQHF. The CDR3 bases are TGTGCCAGTAGCAGACATCAGACAGGGGCGAGTTATCAGCCCCAGCATTTT.

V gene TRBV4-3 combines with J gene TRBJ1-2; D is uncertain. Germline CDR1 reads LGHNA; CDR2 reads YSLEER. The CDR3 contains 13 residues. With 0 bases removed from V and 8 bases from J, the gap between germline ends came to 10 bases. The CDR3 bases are TGCGCCAGCAGCCAAGATCGACACTGGGGCTACACCTTC. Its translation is CASSQDRHWGYTF.

CDR3 DNA sequence: TGCGCCAGCAGCTTGGTTGGTAGCGGGGAATACAATGAGCAGTTCTTC. Translated, it gives CASSLVGSGEYNEQFF. The chain combines TRBV5-1 with TRBJ2-1; TRBD2 matches 8 bases. Germline V gene lookup returns CDR1 SGHRS and CDR2 YFSETQ. The CDR3 contains 16 residues. V lost 0 bases to trimming and J lost 4 bases; unmatched junction nucleotides: 6.

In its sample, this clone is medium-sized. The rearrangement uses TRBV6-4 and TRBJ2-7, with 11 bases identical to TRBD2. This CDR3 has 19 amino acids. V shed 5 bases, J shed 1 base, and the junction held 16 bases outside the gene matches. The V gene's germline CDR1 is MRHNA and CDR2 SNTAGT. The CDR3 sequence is CASSLRTSGGSSRSYEQYF. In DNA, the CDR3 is TGTGCCAGCAGTCTCAGAACTAGCGGGGGCTCCTCAAGATCCTACGAGCAGTACTTC.

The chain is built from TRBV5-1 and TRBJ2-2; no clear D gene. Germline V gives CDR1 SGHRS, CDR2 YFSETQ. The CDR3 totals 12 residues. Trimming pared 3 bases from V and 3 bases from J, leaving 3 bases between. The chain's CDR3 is CASSSHTGELFF. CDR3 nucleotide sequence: TGCGCCAGCAGCTCTCACACCGGGGAGCTGTTTTTT.

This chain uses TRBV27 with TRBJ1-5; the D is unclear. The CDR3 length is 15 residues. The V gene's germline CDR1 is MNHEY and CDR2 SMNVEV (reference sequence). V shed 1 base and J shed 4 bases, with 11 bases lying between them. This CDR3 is CASSLYPPENQPQHF. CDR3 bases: TGTGCCAGCAGTTTATACCCGCCGGAGAATCAGCCCCAGCATTTT.

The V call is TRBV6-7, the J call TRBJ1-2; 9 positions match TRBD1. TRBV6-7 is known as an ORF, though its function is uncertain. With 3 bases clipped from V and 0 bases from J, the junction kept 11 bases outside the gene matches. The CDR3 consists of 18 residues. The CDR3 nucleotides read TGTGCCAGCAGTTATTCCTCCCGGGACAGGGTTTCTAACTATGGCTACACCTTC. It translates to CASSYSSRDRVSNYGYTF.

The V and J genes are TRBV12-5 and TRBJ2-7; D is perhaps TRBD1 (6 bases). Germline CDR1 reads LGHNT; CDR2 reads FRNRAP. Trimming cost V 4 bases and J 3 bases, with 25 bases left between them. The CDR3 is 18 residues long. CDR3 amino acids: CASGSSDRFFAARYEQYF. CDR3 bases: TGTGCTAGTGGTTCCTCCGACAGGTTCTTCGCCGCTCGCTACGAGCAGTACTTC.

DNA of the CDR3: TGTGCCAGCAGCTCCCGGACTAGCGGGGGGTCCAACGAGCAGTACTTC. Protein product: CASSSRTSGGSNEQYF. The chain couples TRBV7-2 to TRBJ2-7, with TRBD2 identical over 14 bases. CDR1 is SGHTA, CDR2 FQGNSA, per germline. The V segment lost 4 bases and the J segment 5 bases; nucleotides outside the gene matches: 7. CDR3 length equals 16 residues.